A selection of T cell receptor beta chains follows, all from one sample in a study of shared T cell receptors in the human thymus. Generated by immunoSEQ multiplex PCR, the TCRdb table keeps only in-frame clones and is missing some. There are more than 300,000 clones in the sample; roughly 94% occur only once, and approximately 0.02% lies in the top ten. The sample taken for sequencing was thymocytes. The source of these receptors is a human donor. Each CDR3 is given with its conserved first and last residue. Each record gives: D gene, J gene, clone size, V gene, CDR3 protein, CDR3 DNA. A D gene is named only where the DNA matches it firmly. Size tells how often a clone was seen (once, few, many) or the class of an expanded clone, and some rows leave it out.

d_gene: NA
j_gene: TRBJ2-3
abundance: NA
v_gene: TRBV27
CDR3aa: CASSLWTTSTDTQYF
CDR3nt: TGTGCCAGCAGTTTATGGACAACTAGCACAGATACGCAGTATTTT

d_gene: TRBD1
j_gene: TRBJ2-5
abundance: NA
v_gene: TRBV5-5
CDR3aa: CASSEQGGETQYF
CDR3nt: TGTGCCAGCAGCGAGCAAGGGGGCGAGACCCAGTACTTC

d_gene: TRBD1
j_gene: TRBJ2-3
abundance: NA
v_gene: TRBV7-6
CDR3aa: CASTLGGPRDTQYF
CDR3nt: TGTGCCAGCACCTTAGGGGGCCCGCGGGATACGCAGTATTTT

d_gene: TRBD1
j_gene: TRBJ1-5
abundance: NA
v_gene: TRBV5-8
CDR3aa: CASSPTGGSNQPQHF
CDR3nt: TGTGCCAGCAGCCCGACAGGGGGAAGCAATCAGCCCCAGCATTTT

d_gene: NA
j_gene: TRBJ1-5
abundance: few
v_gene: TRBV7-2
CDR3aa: CASSLVGPPINQPQHF
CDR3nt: TGTGCCAGCAGCTTAGTGGGCCCACCTATTAATCAGCCCCAGCATTTT

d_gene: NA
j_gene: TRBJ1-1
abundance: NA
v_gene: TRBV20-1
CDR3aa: CSYTLNTEAFF
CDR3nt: TGCAGTTACACATTGAACACTGAAGCTTTCTTT

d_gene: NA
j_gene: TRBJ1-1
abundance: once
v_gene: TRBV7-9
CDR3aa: CASSCGTLSGGTFF
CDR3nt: TGTGCCAGCAGCTGCGGGACACTGTCCGGGGGGACTTTCTTT

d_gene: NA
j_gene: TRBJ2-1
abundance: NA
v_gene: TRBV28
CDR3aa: CASSRTGPTNEQFF
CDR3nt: TGTGCCAGCAGTCGAACTGGACCCACCAATGAGCAGTTCTTC

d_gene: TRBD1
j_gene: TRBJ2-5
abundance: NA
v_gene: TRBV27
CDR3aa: CASSLQGKGWETQYF
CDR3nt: TGTGCCAGCAGCCTACAGGGGAAAGGGTGGGAGACCCAGTACTTC

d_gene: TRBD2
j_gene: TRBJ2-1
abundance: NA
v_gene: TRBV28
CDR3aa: CASKKPGLAGSFRNEQFF
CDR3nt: TGTGCCAGCAAAAAACCGGGACTAGCGGGAAGTTTTCGCAATGAGCAGTTCTTC

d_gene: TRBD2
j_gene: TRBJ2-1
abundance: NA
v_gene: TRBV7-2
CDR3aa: CASSIKTSLYSYNEQFF
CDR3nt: TGTGCCAGCAGCATTAAGACTAGCTTGTACTCCTACAATGAGCAGTTCTTC

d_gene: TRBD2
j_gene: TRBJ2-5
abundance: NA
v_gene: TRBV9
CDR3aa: CASSALPLATETQYF
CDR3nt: TGTGCCAGCAGCGCCCTACCACTAGCGACAGAGACCCAGTACTTC

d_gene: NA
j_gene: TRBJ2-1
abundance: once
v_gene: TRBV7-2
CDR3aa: CASSFQPGPEVSYNEQFF
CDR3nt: TGTGCCAGCAGCTTCCAACCGGGACCAGAGGTCTCATACAATGAGCAGTTCTTC

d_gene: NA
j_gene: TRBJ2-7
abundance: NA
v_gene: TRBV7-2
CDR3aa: CASRARGLGLEQYF
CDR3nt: TGTGCCAGCAGGGCCCGGGGTCTCGGGCTCGAGCAGTACTTC

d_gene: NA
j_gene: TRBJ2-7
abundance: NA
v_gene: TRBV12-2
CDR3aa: CASPLMRGGYEQYF
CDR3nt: TGTGCAAGCCCCTTGATGAGGGGAGGCTACGAGCAGTACTTC

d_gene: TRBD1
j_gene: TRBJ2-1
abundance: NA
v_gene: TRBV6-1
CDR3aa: CASGTGHNEQFF
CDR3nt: TGTGCCAGCGGGACAGGACACAATGAGCAGTTCTTC

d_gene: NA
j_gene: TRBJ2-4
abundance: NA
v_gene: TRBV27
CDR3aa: CASSWRGENIQYF
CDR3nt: TGTGCCAGCAGTTGGCGGGGAGAAAACATTCAGTACTTC

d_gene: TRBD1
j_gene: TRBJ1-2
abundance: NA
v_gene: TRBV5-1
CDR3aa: CASSYQEDRGITLPNYGYTF
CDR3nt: TGCGCCAGCAGCTACCAGGAGGACAGGGGGATCACTTTACCTAACTATGGCTACACCTTC

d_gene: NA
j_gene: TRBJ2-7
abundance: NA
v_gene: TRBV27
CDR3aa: CASSLSDPIYEQYF
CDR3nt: TGTGCCAGCAGTTTGAGCGATCCCATCTACGAGCAGTACTTC

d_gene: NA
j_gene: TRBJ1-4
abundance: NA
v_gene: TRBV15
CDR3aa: CATNLPNEKLFF
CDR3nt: TGTGCCACGAACTTACCTAATGAAAAACTGTTTTTT

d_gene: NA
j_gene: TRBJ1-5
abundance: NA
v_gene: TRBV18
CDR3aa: CASSWGASNQPQHF
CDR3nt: TGTGCCAGCTCTTGGGGGGCGAGCAATCAGCCCCAGCATTTT

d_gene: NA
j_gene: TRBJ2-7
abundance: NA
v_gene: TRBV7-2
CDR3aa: CASAFPYMNTYEQYF
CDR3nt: TGTGCCAGCGCGTTCCCATATATGAATACCTACGAGCAGTACTTC

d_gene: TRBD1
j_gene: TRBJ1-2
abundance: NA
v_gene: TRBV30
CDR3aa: CAWSRGQGGVLNGYTF
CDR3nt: TGTGCCTGGAGCCGGGGACAGGGGGGCGTCTTAAATGGCTACACCTTC

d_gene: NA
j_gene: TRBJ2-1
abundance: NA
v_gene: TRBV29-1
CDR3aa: CSVSSGYNEQFF
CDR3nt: TGCAGCGTTTCAAGCGGGTACAATGAGCAGTTCTTC

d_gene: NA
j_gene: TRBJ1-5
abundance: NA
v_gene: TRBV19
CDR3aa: CASSIQGRGNQPQHF
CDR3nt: TGTGCCAGTAGTATCCAGGGAAGGGGCAATCAGCCCCAGCATTTT

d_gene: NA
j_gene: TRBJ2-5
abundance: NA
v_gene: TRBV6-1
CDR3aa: CASSEVFLGAAEETQYF
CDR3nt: TGTGCCAGCAGTGAAGTCTTCCTTGGGGCGGCCGAGGAGACCCAGTACTTC

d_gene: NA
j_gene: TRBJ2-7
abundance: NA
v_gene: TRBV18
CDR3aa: CASSLPKPDAYEQYF
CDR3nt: TGTGCCAGCTCACTACCAAAGCCGGACGCCTACGAGCAGTACTTC

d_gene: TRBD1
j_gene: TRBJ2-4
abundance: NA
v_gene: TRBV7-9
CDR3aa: CAIATGAAKNIQYF
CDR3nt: TGTGCCATCGCGACAGGGGCGGCCAAAAACATTCAGTACTTC

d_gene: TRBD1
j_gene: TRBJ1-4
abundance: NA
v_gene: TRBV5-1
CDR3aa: CASSSTGGSEKLFF
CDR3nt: TGCGCCAGCAGCTCGACAGGGGGTTCTGAAAAACTGTTTTTT

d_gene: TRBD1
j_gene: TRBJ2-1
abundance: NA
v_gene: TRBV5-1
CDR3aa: CASSPTGTGDNEQFF
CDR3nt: TGCGCCAGCAGCCCCACCGGGACAGGGGACAATGAGCAGTTCTTC

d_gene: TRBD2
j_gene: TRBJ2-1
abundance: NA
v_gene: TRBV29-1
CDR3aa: CSVEPRTSGLFGYNEQFF
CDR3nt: TGCAGCGTTGAACCACGGACTAGCGGGTTGTTTGGCTACAATGAGCAGTTCTTC

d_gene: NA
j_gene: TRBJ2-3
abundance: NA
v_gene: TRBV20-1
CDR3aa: CSASSDTQYF
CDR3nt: TGCAGTGCTAGTAGCGATACGCAGTATTTT

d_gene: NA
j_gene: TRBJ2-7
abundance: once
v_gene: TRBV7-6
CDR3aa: CASSLAGLDEQYF
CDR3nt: TGTGCCAGCAGCTTAGCGGGACTTGACGAGCAGTACTTC

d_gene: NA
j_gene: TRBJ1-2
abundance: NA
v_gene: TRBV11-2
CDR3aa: CASSLSWLPERGAYGYTF
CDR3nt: TGTGCCAGCAGCTTATCTTGGCTGCCCGAAAGGGGGGCCTATGGCTACACCTTC

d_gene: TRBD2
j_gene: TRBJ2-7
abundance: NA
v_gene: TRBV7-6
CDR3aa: CASSELVFSGRGEQYF
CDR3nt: TGTGCCAGCAGTGAACTGGTCTTTAGCGGGAGAGGCGAGCAGTACTTC

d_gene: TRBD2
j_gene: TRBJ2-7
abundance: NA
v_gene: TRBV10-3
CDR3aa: CAISPGGPCEQYF
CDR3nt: TGTGCCATCAGTCCGGGAGGGCCGTGTGAGCAGTACTTC

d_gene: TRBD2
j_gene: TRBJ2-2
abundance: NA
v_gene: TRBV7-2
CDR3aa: CASSLEAGASGRLAGELFF
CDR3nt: TGTGCCAGCAGCTTAGAGGCCGGGGCTAGCGGGAGACTAGCCGGGGAGCTGTTTTTT

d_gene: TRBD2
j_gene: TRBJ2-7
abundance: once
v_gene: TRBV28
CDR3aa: CASSSSGKSYEQYF
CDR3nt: TGTGCCAGCAGTTCGAGCGGGAAATCCTACGAGCAGTACTTC

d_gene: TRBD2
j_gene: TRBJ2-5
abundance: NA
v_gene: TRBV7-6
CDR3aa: CASSFTSGRFSETQYF
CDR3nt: TGTGCCAGCAGCTTTACTAGCGGGAGGTTCTCGGAGACCCAGTACTTC

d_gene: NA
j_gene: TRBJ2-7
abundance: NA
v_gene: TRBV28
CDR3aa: CASSSIAYEQYF
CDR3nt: TGTGCCAGCAGTTCCATAGCCTACGAGCAGTACTTC

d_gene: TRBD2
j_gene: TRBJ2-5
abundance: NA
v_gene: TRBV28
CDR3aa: CASSDLTSGRGGDRETQYF
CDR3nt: TGTGCCAGCTCGGATCTGACTAGCGGGAGGGGTGGGGATCGAGAGACCCAGTACTTC

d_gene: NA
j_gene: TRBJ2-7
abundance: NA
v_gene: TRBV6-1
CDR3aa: CASSEIGVIPYEQYF
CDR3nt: TGTGCCAGCAGTGAAATTGGCGTGATCCCCTACGAGCAGTACTTC